The rows below give T cell receptor beta chains drawn from one sample of a study of blood T cell repertoires in COVID-19. The assay was immunoSEQ multiplex PCR, and TCRdb's table has in-frame clones only and misses some. The repertoire has a few hundred thousand clones, 80% to 90% of them found once; the top ten carry about 1.2%. The sequenced sample was peripheral blood. Receptors originate from a woman aged 45-60 years with acute or convalescent COVID-19. CDR3s include the opening cysteine and the closing phenylalanine or tryptophan. The D gene is left open where the match is weak. Expanded clones get a size class; other rows say once, few or many, or leave the size out.

j_call: TRBJ2-3
v_call: TRBV4-2
clone_size: -
d_call: TRBD2
cdr3_nt: TGTGCCAGCAGCCAAGAACTAGCGGGGGGGGGCACAGATACGCAGTATTTT
cdr3_aa: CASSQELAGGGTDTQYF

j_call: TRBJ1-1
v_call: TRBV10-3
clone_size: -
d_call: -
cdr3_nt: TGTGCCATCAGTGAGTTTGGCGGGTTGAGCGTTGAAGCTTTCTTT
cdr3_aa: CAISEFGGLSVEAFF

j_call: TRBJ1-3
v_call: TRBV5-1
clone_size: -
d_call: -
cdr3_nt: TGCGCCAGCAGCCCGGGAGGGGGTTACTCTGGAAACACCATATATTTT
cdr3_aa: CASSPGGGYSGNTIYF

j_call: TRBJ1-1
v_call: TRBV3-1/TRBV3-2
clone_size: -
d_call: -
cdr3_nt: TGTGCCAGCAGCCATCAGGGAACCACTGAAGCTTTCTTT
cdr3_aa: CASSHQGTTEAFF

j_call: TRBJ2-7
v_call: TRBV7-9
clone_size: -
d_call: -
cdr3_nt: TGTGCCAGCAGCTTAGAGCTTACTGCCAACGAGCAGTACTTC
cdr3_aa: CASSLELTANEQYF

j_call: TRBJ2-1
v_call: TRBV4-3
clone_size: -
d_call: -
cdr3_nt: TGCGCCAGCAGCCAAGATTGGAGGATGGCTGAGCAGTTCTTC
cdr3_aa: CASSQDWRMAEQFF

j_call: TRBJ1-1
v_call: TRBV7-9
clone_size: -
d_call: -
cdr3_nt: TGTGCCAGCAGCTCCTCTGACTTTTTTGGAGCTTTCTTT
cdr3_aa: CASSSSDFFGAFF

j_call: TRBJ2-5
v_call: TRBV12-3/TRBV12-4
clone_size: -
d_call: TRBD1
cdr3_nt: TGTGCCAGCACCACAGACAGGGCAGAGACCCAGTACTTC
cdr3_aa: CASTTDRAETQYF

j_call: TRBJ1-2
v_call: TRBV3-1/TRBV3-2
clone_size: -
d_call: -
cdr3_nt: TGTGCCAGCAGCCAAGAGGGGGGGGCTGATAACTATGGCTACACCTTC
cdr3_aa: CASSQEGGADNYGYTF

j_call: TRBJ1-5
v_call: TRBV20-1
clone_size: -
d_call: -
cdr3_nt: TGCAGTGCTAGTAACGCGAGGGCAGGGGAGAATCAGCCCCAGCATTTT
cdr3_aa: CSASNARAGENQPQHF

j_call: TRBJ2-7
v_call: TRBV2
clone_size: few
d_call: -
cdr3_nt: TGTGCCAGCAAAGAGGATTACTACGAGCAGTACTTC
cdr3_aa: CASKEDYYEQYF

j_call: TRBJ2-7
v_call: TRBV7-9
clone_size: -
d_call: -
cdr3_nt: TGTGCCAGCAGCTTTGGAGGCGAGCAGTACTTC
cdr3_aa: CASSFGGEQYF

j_call: TRBJ2-2
v_call: TRBV24-1
clone_size: -
d_call: -
cdr3_nt: TGTGCCACCAGTGATACTGGGGGGACCGGGGAGCTGTTTTTT
cdr3_aa: CATSDTGGTGELFF

j_call: TRBJ1-2
v_call: TRBV7-9
clone_size: few
d_call: TRBD1
cdr3_nt: TGTGCCAGCAGCTCGGACAGGGCTAACTATGGCTACACCTTC
cdr3_aa: CASSSDRANYGYTF

j_call: TRBJ1-5
v_call: TRBV10-3
clone_size: few
d_call: -
cdr3_nt: TGTGCCATCAGTGCCGCCGGGACAAATCAGCCCCAGCATTTT
cdr3_aa: CAISAAGTNQPQHF

j_call: TRBJ2-3
v_call: TRBV5-1
clone_size: -
d_call: TRBD1
cdr3_nt: TGCGCCAGCAGCTACGGACAGGAGACAGATACGCAGTATTTT
cdr3_aa: CASSYGQETDTQYF

j_call: TRBJ1-4
v_call: TRBV19
clone_size: once
d_call: -
cdr3_nt: TGTGCCAGTAGTTCTAGGAGGGGAAATGAAAAACTGTTTTTT
cdr3_aa: CASSSRRGNEKLFF

j_call: TRBJ1-2
v_call: TRBV7-2
clone_size: -
d_call: -
cdr3_nt: TGTGCCAGCAGCTTAGGACAGCGTAGCAACTATGGCTACACCTTC
cdr3_aa: CASSLGQRSNYGYTF

j_call: TRBJ1-4
v_call: TRBV3-1/TRBV3-2
clone_size: -
d_call: -
cdr3_nt: TGTGCCAGCAGCCAAGATTCGAAGGTTCGAGGGAAACTGTTTTTT
cdr3_aa: CASSQDSKVRGKLFF

j_call: TRBJ1-5
v_call: TRBV6-5
clone_size: -
d_call: TRBD1
cdr3_nt: TGTGCCAGCGGGAGAGGACAGGGCGGGGATCAGCCCCAGCATTTT
cdr3_aa: CASGRGQGGDQPQHF

j_call: TRBJ2-2
v_call: TRBV4-1
clone_size: -
d_call: TRBD2
cdr3_nt: TGCGCCAGCAGCCTCATGACTAGCGGGAGTAACACCGGGGAGCTGTTTTTT
cdr3_aa: CASSLMTSGSNTGELFF

j_call: TRBJ2-3
v_call: TRBV2
clone_size: -
d_call: TRBD1
cdr3_nt: TGTGCCAGCAGCGACGGACAGGTTAGCACAGATACGCAGTATTTT
cdr3_aa: CASSDGQVSTDTQYF

j_call: TRBJ2-3
v_call: TRBV12-3/TRBV12-4
clone_size: -
d_call: -
cdr3_nt: TGTGCCAGCAGTTTGAGGTCGGCTGATACGCAGTATTTT
cdr3_aa: CASSLRSADTQYF

j_call: TRBJ2-3
v_call: TRBV19
clone_size: -
d_call: TRBD2
cdr3_nt: TGTGCCAGTAGTATAGGAAGCGGGAGGGCCGGCACAGATACGCAGTATTTT
cdr3_aa: CASSIGSGRAGTDTQYF

j_call: TRBJ2-3
v_call: TRBV6-1
clone_size: -
d_call: -
cdr3_nt: TGTGCCAGCAGTGTGAGGGTCTTAAGGGGGGGATTAACAGATACGCAGTATTTT
cdr3_aa: CASSVRVLRGGLTDTQYF

j_call: TRBJ2-2
v_call: TRBV3-1/TRBV3-2
clone_size: -
d_call: TRBD1
cdr3_nt: TGTGCCAGCAGCCGACAGGGAGCCACCCGGCTGTTTTTT
cdr3_aa: CASSRQGATRLFF

j_call: TRBJ2-3
v_call: TRBV30
clone_size: -
d_call: -
cdr3_nt: TGTGCCTGGAGTTTAGCGGATAGCACAGATACGCAGTATTTT
cdr3_aa: CAWSLADSTDTQYF

j_call: TRBJ2-1
v_call: TRBV7-2
clone_size: -
d_call: -
cdr3_nt: TGTGCCAGCAGCTTTTCGGCAGTCTCTTCAGGTTACAATGAGCAGTTCTTC
cdr3_aa: CASSFSAVSSGYNEQFF

j_call: TRBJ1-2
v_call: TRBV6-6
clone_size: -
d_call: -
cdr3_nt: TGTGCCAGCAGTCGAATACAGGGAAACTATGGCTACACCTTC
cdr3_aa: CASSRIQGNYGYTF

j_call: TRBJ2-1
v_call: TRBV29-1
clone_size: -
d_call: -
cdr3_nt: TGCAGCGTAAAGGGGCCAGGTAATGAGCAGTTCTTC
cdr3_aa: CSVKGPGNEQFF

j_call: TRBJ2-3
v_call: TRBV2
clone_size: -
d_call: -
cdr3_nt: TGTGCCAGCTCATTGGGACAAAACACAGATACGCAGTATTTT
cdr3_aa: CASSLGQNTDTQYF

j_call: TRBJ1-5
v_call: TRBV28
clone_size: -
d_call: -
cdr3_nt: TGTGCCAGCACCGAAAGGGGAGGGCATCAGCCCCAGCATTTT
cdr3_aa: CASTERGGHQPQHF

j_call: TRBJ2-3
v_call: TRBV6-5
clone_size: once
d_call: TRBD1
cdr3_nt: TGTGCCAGCACGGTGACAGGGGAAGATACGCAGTATTTT
cdr3_aa: CASTVTGEDTQYF

j_call: TRBJ2-7
v_call: TRBV12-5
clone_size: -
d_call: TRBD1
cdr3_nt: TGTGCTAGTGGTCCGCGTGGGACGGGGACAGCTTACGAGCAGTACTTC
cdr3_aa: CASGPRGTGTAYEQYF

j_call: TRBJ2-3
v_call: TRBV5-1
clone_size: once
d_call: TRBD2
cdr3_nt: TGCGCCAGCAGCTTGGCCGGGACTAGCGGCACAGATACGCAGTATTTT
cdr3_aa: CASSLAGTSGTDTQYF

j_call: TRBJ2-7
v_call: TRBV19
clone_size: -
d_call: -
cdr3_nt: TGTGCCAGTAGTATAGGCTTGGCAGGGGTCAACTACGAGCAGTACTTC
cdr3_aa: CASSIGLAGVNYEQYF

j_call: TRBJ1-4
v_call: TRBV25-1
clone_size: -
d_call: -
cdr3_nt: TGTGCCAGCAGTGGATACAGATTAACTAATGAAAAACTGTTTTTT
cdr3_aa: CASSGYRLTNEKLFF